The 30 T cell receptor beta chains reported below all come from one sample, sequenced in a study of response to subunit inactivated influenza vaccine. Each CDR3 protein gets one entry after TCRdb re-called the RT-PCR reads with MiXCR. The sample has 800,000 or so distinct CDR3 sequences, approximately 22% seen once. Sequencing used PBMCs from blood, obtained 4 to 6 days after vaccination. Receptor source: a man over 45 who received an inactivated influenza vaccine.

This clonotype turned up a few times. The chain uses TRBV12-3 or TRBV12-4 and TRBJ2-3; TRBD1 matches at 7 bases. The CDR3 sequence is 15 residues long. The V and J ends lost 5 bases and 0 bases, in that order; junction bases with no gene match: 5. This chain's CDR3 is CASSPTGTSTDTQYF. The CDR3 nucleotides are TGTGCCAGCAGTCCGACAGGGACCAGCACAGATACGCAGTATTTT.

This clonotype turned up a few times. The V and J genes are TRBV20-1 and TRBJ2-5, with 7 positions matching TRBD2. V shed 0 bases and J 5 bases; nucleotides not matched to a gene: 9. The CDR3 covers 15 residues. CDR1 and CDR2 from the germline V gene are DFQATT and SNEGSKA (reference sequence). CDR3 sequence reads: CSARDLRDYTETQYF. CDR3 DNA sequence: TGCAGTGCTAGAGATCTTCGGGACTACACGGAGACCCAGTACTTC.

This clonotype was observed at least ten times. This chain links TRBV20-1 with TRBJ2-7; D not resolved. Germline values: CDR1 DFQATT, CDR2 SNEGSKA (reference sequence). This CDR3 has 11 amino acids. Trimming took 2 bases from V and 4 from J, leaving 6 bases between them. CDR3 residues: CSARREYEQYF. In DNA form, the CDR3 reads TGCAGTGCTAGAAGGGAATACGAGCAGTACTTC.

This clonotype occurred a few times. The chain is built from TRBV12-3 or TRBV12-4 and TRBJ2-1, with 10 bases lining up with TRBD2. The CDR3 has 15 amino acids. V lost 3 bases to trimming and J lost 5 bases; unmatched junction nucleotides: 4. The CDR3 DNA sequence: TGTGCCAGCAGTTTTGAGACTAGCGGGCACAATGAGCAGTTCTTC. Its translation: CASSFETSGHNEQFF.

This clonotype was found a few times. The V call is TRBV6-2 or TRBV6-3, the J call TRBJ2-7, with D maybe TRBD1 (5 bases). V lost 6 bases to trimming and J lost 7 bases, with 13 bases between them. The CDR3 covers 12 residues. The germline V gene has CDR1 MNHEY and CDR2 SVGEGT. The CDR3 coding sequence is TGTGCCAGCAGCGTCAGGGAATCGGAGCAGTACTTC. This encodes CASSVRESEQYF.

A word on this clonotype: Because the CDR3 is missing its conserved closing phenylalanine or tryptophan, this is likely a read error. The V call is TRBV11-1, the J call TRBJ2-1; 8 nucleotides match TRBD1. The germline V gene has CDR1 SGHAT and CDR2 FQDESV (reference sequence). The CDR3 contains 19 residues. With V trimmed by 5 bases and J by 9 bases, 24 bases remained unmatched. For the CDR3, the DNA is TGTGCCAGCAGCCCAAAAACAGGGGGTTGGCTCCCGGGCCGGGGTGAGCAGTTCTTA. Its translation: CASSPKTGGWLPGRGEQFL.

J is TRBJ2-7 and V is TRBV7-9; the match to TRBD1 covers 7 bases. V shed 3 bases and J 4 bases; nucleotides not matched to a gene: 12. The CDR3 totals 16 residues. Germline V CDR1 and CDR2: SEHNR, FQNEAQ (reference sequence). The CDR3 loop is CASSLGQTDRFYEQYF. The CDR3 bases are TGTGCCAGCAGCTTGGGCCAAACGGACAGGTTTTACGAGCAGTACTTC.

The rearrangement links TRBV7-6 to TRBJ2-7; 7 bases align to TRBD2. Trimming at V came to 5 bases and at J to 6 bases, leaving 10 bases not matched to a gene. The V gene's germline CDR1 is SGHVS and CDR2 FNYEAQ. The CDR3 consists of 14 residues. Here the CDR3 reads CASSARGLEPEQYF. The CDR3 DNA is TGTGCCAGCAGCGCCCGAGGACTAGAACCCGAGCAGTACTTC.

This clonotype was observed a handful of times. V and J are TRBV28 and TRBJ2-7, with 9 bases identical to TRBD1. Trimming removed 6 bases from V and 3 bases from J; junction bases left unmatched: 12. The CDR3 spans 16 residues. Per germline, CDR1 MDHEN and CDR2 SYDVKM. The CDR3: CASSDSWGQGDYEQYF. Here the CDR3 DNA reads TGTGCCAGCAGCGATTCGTGGGGACAGGGAGACTACGAGCAGTACTTC.

The chain carries TRBV11-2 and TRBJ2-2, with D unresolved. This CDR3 comprises 11 residues. V was pared by 1 base and J by 10 bases, with 4 bases between. Germline V lookup: CDR1 SGHAT, CDR2 FQNNGV. CDR3 loop: CASSLVVELFF. The CDR3 nucleotides read TGTGCCAGCAGCTTAGTCGTGGAGCTGTTTTTT.

The chain employs TRBV15 and TRBJ2-3; D may be TRBD1 (5 bases). Trimming removed 1 base from V and 2 bases from J, with 10 bases in between. Looked up from germline, CDR1 is LNHNV and CDR2 is YYDKDF (reference sequence). The CDR3 is 15 amino acids. Written as DNA, the CDR3 is TGTGCCACCAGCAGAGGGGGCGGATACACAGATACGCAGTATTTT. Protein product: CATSRGGGYTDTQYF.

The chain couples TRBV15 to TRBJ2-3; 11 positions agree with TRBD1. The CDR3 has 16 amino acids. The trim removed 0 bases at V and 5 bases at J, leaving 4 bases unmatched. Germline CDR1 reads LNHNV; CDR2 reads YYDKDF (reference sequence). The CDR3 protein is CATSRDRGQGGDTQYF. In DNA form, the CDR3 reads TGTGCCACCAGCAGAGATCGGGGACAGGGGGGAGATACGCAGTATTTT. The full variable domain, its missing parts supplied by reference TRBV15 and TRBJ2-3, is DAMVIQNPRYQVTQFGKPVTLSCSQTLNHNVMYWYQQKSSQAPKLLFHYYDKDFNNEADTPDNFQSRRPNTSFCFLDIRSPGLGDTAMYLCATSRDRGQGGDTQYFGPGTRLTVL.

The sample holds many counts of this clonotype. The chain carries TRBV5-1 and TRBJ2-7; a possible D gene is TRBD1 (6 bases). V dropped 0 bases and J dropped 2 bases, with 9 bases sitting between them. The germline gives CDR1 SGHRS, CDR2 YFSETQ. CDR3 size: 14 residues. The chain's CDR3 is CASSLADRTYEQYF. In nucleotides, the CDR3 is TGCGCCAGCAGCTTGGCGGACAGAACCTACGAGCAGTACTTC.

J is TRBJ2-6 and V is TRBV27; D is ambiguous. This CDR3 has 14 amino acids. V lost 1 base and J 1 base, leaving 2 bases between the germline ends. Germline-derived CDR1 and CDR2 are MNHEY and SMNVEV (reference sequence). The CDR3 bases are TGTGCCAGCAGTTTATGGTCTGGGGCCAACGTCCTGACTTTC. Its translation is CASSLWSGANVLTF.

This clonotype has just a few counts. This chain connects TRBV5-1 to TRBJ2-7, with TRBD1 matching over 9 bases. Germline V CDR1 and CDR2: SGHRS, YFSETQ. V was pared by 1 base and J by 6 bases, with 8 bases of the junction left unmatched. The CDR3 covers 15 residues. In DNA form, the CDR3 reads TGCGCCAGCAGCTTGACCGGGACAGGGATCTCCGAGCAGTACTTC. Residues: CASSLTGTGISEQYF.

In its sample, this clonotype was seen once. The chain employs TRBV11-2 and TRBJ2-6; D unclear. The CDR3 is made up of 19 amino acids. Germline assignment: CDR1 SGHAT and CDR2 FQNNGV. Deletions cut 1 base from V and 0 bases from J, with 16 bases between. For the CDR3, the DNA is TGTGCCAGCAGCTTAGGTGTTCAGAGTTTAAGCTCTGGGGCCAACGTCCTGACTTTC. It codes for CASSLGVQSLSSGANVLTF.

The chain employs TRBV29-1 and TRBJ2-7; the D call may be TRBD1 or TRBD2 (5 bases each). The germline gives CDR1 SQVTM, CDR2 ANQGSEA. The CDR3 has 11 amino acids. V lost 7 bases, J lost 6 bases, and 13 bases lay in between. CDR3 nucleotides: TGCAGCGCAGAGCTCGGGACCGAGCAGTACTTC. Residues: CSAELGTEQYF.

The chain employs TRBV7-2 and TRBJ2-7, with 15 bases lining up with TRBD2. The CDR3 is 16 amino acids. CDR1 SGHTA and CDR2 FQGNSA come from the germline V gene. Germline trimming cut 4 bases from V and 4 bases from J; bases unmatched to any gene: 5. The CDR3 DNA is TGTGCCAGCAGCTCCGGGACTAGCGGGAGGTGGTACGAGCAGTACTTC. Its protein product is CASSSGTSGRWYEQYF.

This clonotype was found a few times. The chain couples TRBV7-2 to TRBJ2-7, with D unclear. This CDR3 contains 15 residues. The germline gives CDR1 SGHTA, CDR2 FQGNSA. V was cut by 1 base and J by 2 bases, with 12 bases left in between. The CDR3 protein is CASSLVSQATYEQYF. CDR3 DNA sequence: TGTGCCAGCAGCTTAGTTAGTCAGGCCACCTACGAGCAGTACTTC.

The chain carries TRBV28 and TRBJ1-4; TRBD1 agrees at 7 bases. The CDR3 consists of 14 residues. Germline CDR1 and CDR2: MDHEN and SYDVKM. V dropped 6 bases and J dropped 7; count of bases not matched to a gene: 8. CDR3 protein: CASSPRGDSEKLFF. Written as DNA, the CDR3 is TGTGCCAGCAGCCCCCGGGGGGACAGTGAAAAACTGTTTTTT.

This clonotype has a handful of counts. The rearrangement joins TRBV6-1 to TRBJ2-7, with D perhaps TRBD2 (5 bases). V was pared by 4 bases and J by 3 bases, with 16 bases between. The CDR3 covers 15 residues. Germline assignment: CDR1 MNHNS and CDR2 SASEGT. The CDR3 bases are TGTGCCAGCAGTGTTCGCGGGTCTTACTACTACGAGCAGTACTTC. This encodes CASSVRGSYYYEQYF.

A few counts support this clonotype. The V and J genes are TRBV29-1 and TRBJ2-1; D is uncertain. The CDR3 runs 12 residues. V gave up 4 bases and J gave up 4 bases, with 8 bases separating them. Germline lookup yields CDR1 SQVTM and CDR2 ANQGSEA. DNA of the CDR3: TGCAGCGTTGTCCTAGATTACAATGAGCAGTTCTTC. Translating it yields CSVVLDYNEQFF.

This clonotype was observed a handful of times. This sequence joins TRBV12-3 or TRBV12-4 and TRBJ2-3, with 11 bases identical to TRBD2. This CDR3 spans 14 amino acids. Trimming took 6 bases from V and 8 from J; bases not matched to a gene: 7. CDR3 residues: CASSPTSGRSTQYF. In DNA form, the CDR3 reads TGTGCCAGCAGCCCCACTAGCGGGAGAAGTACGCAGTATTTT.

There are a few counts of this clonotype. The CDR3 sequence is CASSRDRAHSGNTIYF. CDR3 in DNA: TGTGCCAGCAGCCGGGACAGGGCCCACTCTGGAAACACCATATATTTT. The rearrangement uses TRBV7-9 and TRBJ1-3; 9 bases are shared with TRBD1. Losses at the gene ends were 5 bases for V and 0 bases for J; bases not matched to a gene: 5. The germline V gene has CDR1 SEHNR and CDR2 FQNEAQ (reference sequence). The CDR3 consists of 16 residues.

The chain combines TRBV12-3 or TRBV12-4 with TRBJ1-1; D remains unclear. The CDR3 consists of 12 residues. V was clipped by 5 bases and J by 5 bases, with 9 bases between them. CDR3: CASSQLGTEAFF. The CDR3 bases are TGTGCCAGCAGTCAATTGGGGACTGAAGCTTTCTTT.

This chain joins TRBV18 and TRBJ2-5; perhaps TRBD1 as D (6 bases). This CDR3 region has 14 residues. V dropped 8 bases and J dropped 2 bases, with 15 bases sitting between them. Germline V gives CDR1 KGHSH, CDR2 LQKENI. CDR3: CASGHRDTQETQYF. CDR3 nucleotides: TGTGCCAGCGGCCACCGGGACACTCAAGAGACCCAGTACTTC.

The chain joins TRBV7-8 to TRBJ1-2; D perhaps matches TRBD1 (6 bases). CDR3 length: 13 amino acids. V was pared by 11 bases and J by 2 bases, with 15 bases between. Germline lookup yields CDR1 SGHVS and CDR2 FQNEAQ. CDR3 DNA sequence: TGTGCCTCGGGGCAGGGGTCCAACTATGGCTACACCTTC. Translation gives CASGQGSNYGYTF.

The chain recombines TRBV9 with TRBJ2-5; 13 nucleotides match TRBD2. The germline CDR1 and CDR2 sequences are SGDLS and YYNGEE. This CDR3 has 16 amino acids. V was pared by 3 bases and J by 3 bases, with 5 bases of the junction left unmatched. The CDR3 DNA reads TGTGCCAGCAGCGGCGGACTAGCGGGAGTTGAAGAGACCCAGTACTTC. It yields the protein CASSGGLAGVEETQYF.

At least ten counts were recorded for this clonotype. The chain recombines TRBV5-1 with TRBJ1-1, with D tentatively TRBD1 (6 bases). The V end was cut by 4 bases, the J end by 1 base, with 8 bases between. This CDR3 has 13 residues. Germline values: CDR1 SGHRS, CDR2 YFSETQ. In DNA form, the CDR3 reads TGCGCCAGCAGCGGACAGTCGAACACTGAAGCTTTCTTT. This sequence encodes CASSGQSNTEAFF. The full variable domain, with the rest looked up from reference TRBV5-1 and TRBJ1-1, is KAGVTQTPRYLIKTRGQQVTLSCSPISGHRSVSWYQQTPGQGLQFLFEYFSETQRNKGNFPGRFSGRQFSNSRSEMNVSTLELGDSALYLCASSGQSNTEAFFGQGTRLTVV.

There are a few counts of this clonotype. The V and J genes are TRBV12-3 or TRBV12-4 and TRBJ1-2, with 7 positions matching TRBD1. The CDR3 is 12 amino acids. Trimming took 5 bases from V and 8 from J; bases not matched to a gene: 5. CDR3 region: CASSQGGLGYTF. DNA of the CDR3: TGTGCCAGCAGTCAAGGGGGCTTGGGCTACACCTTC.